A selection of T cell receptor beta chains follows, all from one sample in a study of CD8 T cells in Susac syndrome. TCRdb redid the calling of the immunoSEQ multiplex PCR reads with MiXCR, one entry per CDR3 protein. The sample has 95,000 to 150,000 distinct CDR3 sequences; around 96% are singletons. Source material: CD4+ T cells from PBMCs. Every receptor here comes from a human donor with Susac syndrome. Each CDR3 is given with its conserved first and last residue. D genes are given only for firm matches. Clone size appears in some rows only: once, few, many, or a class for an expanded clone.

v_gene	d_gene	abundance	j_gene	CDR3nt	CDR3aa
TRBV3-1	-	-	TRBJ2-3	TGTGCCAGCAGCCCGACTAGTCGGGGGGATACGCAGTATTTT	CASSPTSRGDTQYF
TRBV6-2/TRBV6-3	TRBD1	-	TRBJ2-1	TGTGCCAGCAGGGACAGGGTGTACAATGAGCAGTTCTTC	CASRDRVYNEQFF
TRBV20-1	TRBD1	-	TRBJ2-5	TGCAGTGCTAAACAGGGGGGAGTACAAGAGACCCAGTACTTC	CSAKQGGVQETQYF
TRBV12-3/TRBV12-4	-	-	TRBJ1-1	TGTGCCAGCAGCCTACCTACACAGAACACTGAAGCTTTCTTT	CASSLPTQNTEAFF
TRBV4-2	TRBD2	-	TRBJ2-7	TGTGCCAGCAGCCAAGTAGCGGGAGGGAACTACGAGCAGTACTTC	CASSQVAGGNYEQYF
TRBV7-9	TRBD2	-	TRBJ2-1	TGTGCCAGCAGCATGCAAGGGACTAGCGGGGTCAATGAGCAGTTCTTC	CASSMQGTSGVNEQFF
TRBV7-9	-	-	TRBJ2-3	TGTGCCAGCAGTGCAAGTAATCTCAACACAGATACGCAGTATTTT	CASSASNLNTDTQYF
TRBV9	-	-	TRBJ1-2	TGTGCCAGCAGCCGGAGCTTTGGCTACACCTTC	CASSRSFGYTF
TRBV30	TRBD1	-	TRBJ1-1	TGTGCCTGGCAGGGACAGGGTGGGGAAGCTTTCTTT	CAWQGQGGEAFF
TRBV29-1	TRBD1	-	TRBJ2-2	TGCAGCGCCCTGACAGGGGTCGCCGGGGAGCTGTTTTTT	CSALTGVAGELFF
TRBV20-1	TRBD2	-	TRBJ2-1	TGCAGTGCTAGAGATTTAAGCGGGAGGGGCCGTGGCGGGCAGTTCTTC	CSARDLSGRGRGGQFF
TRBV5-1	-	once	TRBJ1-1	TGCGCCAGCAGCTTGGGGGGCCAGAACACTGAAGCTTTCTTT	CASSLGGQNTEAFF
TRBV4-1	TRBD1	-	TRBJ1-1	TGCGCCAGCAGCCAAACGACAGGGATTGGCACTGAAGCTTTCTTT	CASSQTTGIGTEAFF
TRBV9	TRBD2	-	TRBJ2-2	TGTGCCAGCAGCCCGACTAGCAGGAACACCGGGGAGCTGTTTTTT	CASSPTSRNTGELFF
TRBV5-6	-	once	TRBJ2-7	TGTGCCAGCAGCCCGGGGTCGGGGAACGAGCAGTACTTC	CASSPGSGNEQYF
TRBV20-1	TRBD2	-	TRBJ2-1	TGCAGTGCTCCCTCACTAGGGGCGGGAGAAGGCTACAATGAGCAGTTCTTC	CSAPSLGAGEGYNEQFF
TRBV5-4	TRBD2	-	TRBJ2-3	TGTGCCAGCAGCTTGCAAGCGGGAAAAACAGATACGCAGTATTTT	CASSLQAGKTDTQYF
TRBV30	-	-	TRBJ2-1	TGTGCCGGGGACCCACTTTCCTACAATGAGCAGTTCTTC	CAGDPLSYNEQFF
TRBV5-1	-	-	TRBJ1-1	TGCGCCAGCAGCTTGGGGGCTACAACTGAAGCTTTCTTT	CASSLGATTEAFF
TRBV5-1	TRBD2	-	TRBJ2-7	TGCGCCAGCAGCTTCGGAGGCGGGGGCTACGAGCAGTACTTC	CASSFGGGGYEQYF
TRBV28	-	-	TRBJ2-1	TGTGCCAGCAGTTTAAGGGCAGGGACCTTCTTC	CASSLRAGTFF
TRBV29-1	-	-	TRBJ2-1	TGCAGCGTCAAGGGCCGATACAATGAGCAGTTCTTC	CSVKGRYNEQFF
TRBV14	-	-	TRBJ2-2	TGTGCCAGCAGCCCTCTAGGGGGGGCCATCGGGGAGCTGTTTTTT	CASSPLGGAIGELFF
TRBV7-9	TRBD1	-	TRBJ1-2	TGTGCCAGCAGCTTAGTAGGGACAGGGGGAAACTATGGCTACACCTTC	CASSLVGTGGNYGYTF
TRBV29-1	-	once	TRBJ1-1	TGCAGCGTTGAAGGGACACCGAACACTGAAGCTTTCTTT	CSVEGTPNTEAFF
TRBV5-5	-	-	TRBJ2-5	TGTGCCAGCAGCAGCCAACAGCTACAAGAGACCCAGTACTTC	CASSSQQLQETQYF
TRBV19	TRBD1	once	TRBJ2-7	TGTGCCAGTAGTGTTGGACGGGACAGGGCGTTGTCCGAGCAGTACTTC	CASSVGRDRALSEQYF
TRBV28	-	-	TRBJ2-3	TGTGCCAGCAGTGTAGATACGCAGTATTTT	CASSVDTQYF
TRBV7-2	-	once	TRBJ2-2	TGTGCCAGCAGCTGGCTACGGGACACAATGAACACCGGGGAGCTGTTTTTT	CASSWLRDTMNTGELFF
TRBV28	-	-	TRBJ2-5	TGTGCCAGCAGTGACCCGGCGCGGTTGGGCCAAGAGACCCAGTACTTC	CASSDPARLGQETQYF
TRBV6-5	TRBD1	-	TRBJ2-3	TGTGCCAGCAGTTACTCGGACAGGGGGACAGATACGCAGTATTTT	CASSYSDRGTDTQYF
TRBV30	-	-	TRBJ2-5	TGTGCCTGGAGTATAGTTGGGGAGACCCAGTACTTC	CAWSIVGETQYF
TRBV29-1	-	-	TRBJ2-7	TGCAGCGTTGGGACAGCCTACGAGCAGTACTTC	CSVGTAYEQYF